These 14 T cell receptor beta chains originate from one sample sequenced in a study of vaccination and CD4 T cells after COVID-19. These receptors lack a known antigen. Treatment here: roughly 11-day PBMC culture with coronavirus spike peptide pools or control peptides (ViraFEST assay). Sequence data for DNA of cultured CD4+ T cells were generated by the Oncomine TCR Beta short-read assay. MiXCR, applied by TCRdb to the PCR reads, yields one record per CDR3 protein. The sample lists more than 15,000 distinct CDR3 sequences; around 45% were seen once. The source material was CD4+ T cells from blood, cultured in vitro, sampled before SARS-CoV-2 vaccination. These receptors originate from a human donor who had recovered from COVID-19.

J is TRBJ2-3 and V is TRBV4-3; TRBD1 or TRBD2 may be the D gene (5 bases each). This CDR3 is 16 amino acids long. Germline CDR1 reads LGHNA; CDR2 reads YSLEER. Trimming left V 0 bases short and J 0 bases short, with 10 bases between. DNA of the CDR3: TGCGCCAGCAGCCAAGAGGGGGTACGGAGCACAGATACGCAGTATTTT. Encoded protein: CASSQEGVRSTDTQYF.

The V gene is TRBV7-2, the J gene TRBJ2-7; 8 bases line up with TRBD1. The CDR3 totals 14 residues. CDR1 and CDR2 (germline): SGHTA, FQGNSA. V was pared by 5 bases and J by 4 bases, with 7 bases of the junction left unmatched. This chain's CDR3 is CASSRGQDLYEQYF. DNA of the CDR3: TGTGCCAGCAGCAGGGGACAGGACCTATACGAGCAGTACTTC.

The genes are TRBV6-1 and TRBJ1-2; unclear D gene. The CDR3 is 16 residues long. The V end was cut by 6 bases, the J end by 2 bases, with 19 bases between. Looked up from germline, CDR1 is MNHNS and CDR2 is SASEGT. The chain's CDR3 is CASRTNERLSNYGYTF. CDR3 bases: TGTGCCAGCAGAACTAATGAACGGCTTTCCAACTATGGCTACACCTTC.

The chain employs TRBV6-2 or TRBV6-3 and TRBJ2-5; TRBD1 might be the D (6 bases). This CDR3 spans 14 amino acids. Trimming cost V 6 bases and J 5 bases, with 16 bases left between them. CDR1 and CDR2 (germline): MNHEY, SVGEGT. The CDR3 loop reads CASSQRQDGETQYF. CDR3 sequence (DNA): TGTGCCAGCAGCCAAAGACAGGACGGGGAGACCCAGTACTTC.

The chain employs TRBV6-2 or TRBV6-3 and TRBJ1-5; TRBD1 might be the D (6 bases). Looked up from germline, CDR1 is MNHEY and CDR2 is SVGEGT. Trimming removed 0 bases at V and 6 bases at J, with 15 bases between. This CDR3 has 16 residues. CDR3 sequence: CASSYSRQGSRQPQHF. The CDR3 bases are TGTGCCAGCAGTTACTCGAGGCAGGGGTCCCGTCAGCCCCAGCATTTT.

This chain joins TRBV6-1 and TRBJ1-1; tentative D call: TRBD1 (5 bases). The CDR3 contains 15 residues. Germline V gene data show CDR1 as MNHNS and CDR2 as SASEGT. Trimming cost V 8 bases and J 1 base, with 17 bases left between them. The CDR3 here is CASQQGSRANTEAFF. The CDR3 nucleotides read TGTGCCAGCCAGCAGGGCTCGAGGGCGAACACTGAAGCTTTCTTT.

This sequence joins TRBV5-3 and TRBJ1-2; 7 bases map to TRBD1. TRBV5-3 is classed as an ORF, of uncertain function. The junction had 11 bases not matched to a gene; V was cut back by 8 bases and J by 7 bases. The CDR3 loop spans 13 amino acids. CDR3 sequence: CARDRSPVSGYTF. The CDR3, as DNA: TGTGCCAGGGACAGGTCTCCGGTTTCTGGCTACACCTTC.

The rearrangement uses TRBV19 and TRBJ2-6; 12 bases fit TRBD1. The CDR3 contains 20 residues. From germline, CDR1 is LNHDA and CDR2 SQIVND (reference sequence). V shed 4 bases and J 2 bases; nucleotides not matched to a gene: 12. CDR3 nucleotides: TGTGCCAGTAGTACCCGACTCACCGGGACAGGGGGCGCTGGGGCCAACGTCCTGACTTTC. Protein: CASSTRLTGTGGAGANVLTF.

The sample holds a few counts of this clonotype. The gene calls are TRBV9 and TRBJ2-5, with TRBD2 matching 9 bases. This CDR3 comprises 15 residues. V was pared by 0 bases and J by 3 bases, with 3 bases of the junction left unmatched. The germline V gene has CDR1 SGDLS and CDR2 YYNGEE. CDR3 nucleotide sequence: TGTGCCAGCAGCGTAGCAGGACTAGCGAAAGAGACCCAGTACTTC. Translating it yields CASSVAGLAKETQYF.

This clonotype was recorded only once. V and J are TRBV7-7 and TRBJ2-5; 10 bases match TRBD1. V was clipped by 5 bases and J by 5 bases; unmatched bases: 8. This CDR3 comprises 15 residues. Germline values: CDR1 SSHAT, CDR2 FNYEAQ (reference sequence). CDR3 protein: CASSPGTGVAETQYF. The DNA for the CDR3 is TGTGCCAGCAGCCCCGGGACAGGGGTGGCGGAGACCCAGTACTTC.

V gene TRBV6-2 or TRBV6-3 combines with J gene TRBJ1-3, with D uncertain. This CDR3 spans 13 amino acids. Trimming shortened V by 6 bases and J by 0 bases, and 6 bases separated the two germline ends. Germline lookup yields CDR1 MNHEY and CDR2 SVGEGT. The DNA for the CDR3 is TGTGCCAGCAGGATGAGCTCTGGAAACACCATATATTTT. It translates to CASRMSSGNTIYF.

The chain recombines TRBV6-2 or TRBV6-3 with TRBJ2-3; D uncertain. CDR1 and CDR2 from the germline V gene are MNHEY and SVGEGT. CDR3 size: 11 residues. Trimming removed 6 bases at V and 7 bases at J, with 8 bases between. CDR3 nucleotides: TGTGCCAGCAGCTGGGCAAATACGCAGTATTTT. Protein: CASSWANTQYF.

This rearrangement joins TRBV18 to TRBJ2-7, with D unresolved. Trimming cost V 5 bases and J 4 bases, with 12 bases left between them. Germline CDR1 KGHSH, CDR2 LQKENI. The CDR3 runs to 13 residues. The CDR3 nucleotides are TGTGCCAGCTCAAGGCAGCAAGAATACGAGCAGTACTTC. Amino acid sequence: CASSRQQEYEQYF.

The chain combines TRBV7-2 with TRBJ1-1, with a tentative D call TRBD1 (6 bases). The germline V gene has CDR1 SGHTA and CDR2 FQGNSA. The V end lost 1 base, the J end lost 2 bases, and 20 bases lay between the germline ends. The CDR3 is 18 amino acids. The DNA for the CDR3 is TGTGCCAGCAGCTTAGAAGTGTCCGGGGGCAGAGTTAACACTGAAGCTTTCTTT. Residues: CASSLEVSGGRVNTEAFF.